One and the same sample provided the 19 T cell receptor beta chains below, sequenced in a study of early T cells in non-severe SARS-CoV-2 infection. MiXCR was run by TCRdb on the 5' RACE reads, yielding one entry per CDR3 protein. In the table there are about 45,000 distinct CDR3 sequences, 12% of which are singletons. What was sequenced was whole blood. The receptors were gathered from an adult who was a healthcare worker with PCR-confirmed SARS-CoV-2 infection or an uninfected control (not recorded which).

This clonotype was detected only a few times. This chain connects TRBV18 to TRBJ2-7, with a tentative D call TRBD2 (5 bases). With 2 bases removed from V and 6 bases from J, the gap between germline ends came to 14 bases. CDR1 is KGHSH and CDR2 is LQKENI in the germline V gene. This CDR3 region has 14 residues. The CDR3 loop is CASSPGLSDSEQYF. The CDR3 nucleotides read TGTGCCAGCTCACCAGGGTTATCGGACTCCGAGCAGTACTTC.

This clonotype was detected ten times or more. This chain joins TRBV6-6 and TRBJ2-1, with TRBD1 identical over 8 bases. This CDR3 has 16 residues. Germline values: CDR1 MNHNY, CDR2 SVGAGI (reference sequence). The J segment lost 4 bases and the V segment lost 3 bases, leaving 8 bases of the junction unmatched. CDR3 bases: TGTGCCAGCAGTTATGGGAGGACAGGGCAGTACAATGAGCAGTTCTTC. Translated: CASSYGRTGQYNEQFF.

V and J are TRBV2 and TRBJ2-5; perhaps D is TRBD1 or TRBD2 (5 bases each). Germline assignment: CDR1 SNHLY and CDR2 FYNNEI. The V and J ends lost 4 bases and 2 bases respectively, with 23 bases between them. The length of the CDR3 is 18 residues. In nucleotides, the CDR3 is TGTGCCAGCAGTGTCCCCACCGGGACCGATAGGCGACAAGAGACCCAGTACTTC. Protein: CASSVPTGTDRRQETQYF.

The rearrangement links TRBV4-3 to TRBJ1-2, with 9 bases identical to TRBD1. V was clipped by 4 bases and J by 5 bases; unmatched bases: 11. Germline CDR1 LGHNA, CDR2 YSLEER. The CDR3 consists of 16 residues. The CDR3 here is CASSPQRGTGTYGYTF. The CDR3 DNA reads as TGCGCCAGCAGCCCCCAACGGGGGACAGGGACTTATGGCTACACCTTC.

There are many counts of this clonotype. This chain connects TRBV15 to TRBJ2-5; D uncertain. V was shortened by 6 bases and J by 6 bases, with 8 bases between the two germline ends. The CDR3 is 11 residues long. CDR1 and CDR2 (germline): LNHNV, YYDKDF (reference sequence). Here the CDR3 reads CATRSGQTQYF. The CDR3 DNA reads TGTGCCACCAGGTCCGGACAGACCCAGTACTTC.

This clonotype was counted at least ten times. This chain uses TRBV2 with TRBJ2-1, with a tentative D call TRBD2 (6 bases). CDR1 SNHLY and CDR2 FYNNEI come from the germline V gene. Trimming cost V 7 bases and J 3 bases, with 10 bases left between them. CDR3 length: 13 amino acids. The CDR3, as DNA: TGTGCCAGCACGCGGGGACGCTACAATGAGCAGTTCTTC. As protein: CASTRGRYNEQFF.

The chain links TRBV20-1 to TRBJ2-1, with 14 bases fitting TRBD2. This CDR3 has 18 residues. Germline loops: CDR1 DFQATT, CDR2 SNEGSKA (reference sequence). V was clipped by 0 bases and J by 0 bases; unmatched bases: 4. DNA for the CDR3: TGCAGTGCTAGAGATAGGACTAGCGGGGGGAACTCCTACAATGAGCAGTTCTTC. Protein: CSARDRTSGGNSYNEQFF.

Details on this clonotype: Being one base from a much bigger clone, this may be a read error. The chain couples TRBV10-2 to TRBJ2-1; D is unresolved. This CDR3 has 11 residues. Germline V CDR1 and CDR2: WSHSY, SAAADI. Trimming pared 4 bases from V and 11 bases from J, leaving 9 bases between. The CDR3 DNA follows: TGCGCCAGCAGTGTCTTGGGTAAGCAGTTCTTC. As protein: CASSVLGKQFF.

The chain combines TRBV6-6 with TRBJ2-1, with D perhaps TRBD2 (7 bases). Germline assignment: CDR1 MNHNY and CDR2 SVGAGI (reference sequence). V was shortened by 5 bases and J by 0 bases, with 11 bases between the two germline ends. The CDR3 consists of 15 residues. CDR3 loop: CASSDRGASYNEQFF. The CDR3 region has the DNA TGTGCCAGCAGTGATCGGGGGGCCTCCTACAATGAGCAGTTCTTC.

This clonotype was observed many times. The CDR3 reads CASSWDREQFF. CDR3 sequence (DNA): TGTGCCAGCAGTTGGGACAGAGAGCAGTTCTTC. V and J are TRBV6-2 or TRBV6-3 and TRBJ2-1, with 7 bases that match TRBD1. This CDR3 contains 11 residues. V lost 4 bases, J lost 10 bases, and 1 base stayed unmatched. Germline loops: CDR1 MNHEY, CDR2 SVGEGT.

Within the sample, this clonotype is medium-sized. The genes are TRBV11-1 and TRBJ2-1; no clear D. Germline V gene sequence: CDR1 SGHAT, CDR2 FQDESV (reference sequence). Between the trimmed V and J ends, which lost 6 bases and 1 base, there was a span of 10 bases. The CDR3 sequence is 14 residues long. The CDR3 reads CASRSGGSYNEQFF. The CDR3, as DNA: TGTGCCAGCAGGTCTGGTGGGTCCTACAATGAGCAGTTCTTC.

This clonotype was observed many times. V and J are TRBV14 and TRBJ2-6, with a possible D match to TRBD1 (5 bases). In germline, CDR1 is SGHDN, CDR2 FVKESK. V was clipped by 3 bases and J by 1 base, with 13 bases between them. This CDR3 has 17 amino acids. DNA for the CDR3: TGTGCCAGCAGCCAGGGGCCAGGGCTATCTGGGGCCAACGTCCTGACTTTC. Translating it yields CASSQGPGLSGANVLTF.

The chain joins TRBV4-1 to TRBJ1-1; D remains ambiguous. Germline V gene data show CDR1 as MGHRA and CDR2 as YSYEKL. This CDR3 has 14 residues. Trimming left V 4 bases short and J 7 bases short, with 16 bases between. The CDR3 is CASSRSSLLFEAFF. CDR3 nucleotide sequence: TGCGCCAGCAGCCGCAGTTCTCTGCTTTTTGAAGCTTTCTTT.

This clonotype was picked up a small number of times. Mismatch with germline at one junction end may stem from a read error. The chain links TRBV20-1 to TRBJ2-5; the match to TRBD2 covers 7 bases. Germline values: CDR1 DFQATT, CDR2 SNEGSKA (reference sequence). This CDR3 has 16 residues. The chain's CDR3 is CSARDARQGLREAQYF. DNA for the CDR3: TGCAGTGCTAGAGATGCTCGCCAGGGACTAAGAGAGGCCCAGTACTTC.

In its sample, this clonotype was seen a few times. The rearrangement joins TRBV28 to TRBJ1-1; D remains ambiguous. V dropped 4 bases and J dropped 10 bases, with 13 bases sitting between them. The CDR3 consists of 12 residues. Germline V CDR1 and CDR2: MDHEN, SYDVKM. The CDR3 is CASSSGRGRAFF. The CDR3 DNA follows: TGTGCCAGCAGTTCGGGGAGAGGGAGAGCTTTCTTT.

This clonotype was picked up a small number of times. The chain uses TRBV5-8 and TRBJ2-3, with 8 bases fitting TRBD2. The CDR3 runs 15 residues. CDR1 is SGHTS, CDR2 YDEGEE, per germline. V lost 0 bases to trimming and J lost 5 bases; unmatched junction nucleotides: 5. As DNA, the CDR3 is TGTGCCAGCAGCTTGGCCGGCGGGGGGATAGATACGCAGTATTTT. This sequence encodes CASSLAGGGIDTQYF. The full variable domain, with the rest looked up from reference TRBV5-8 and TRBJ2-3, is EAGVTQSPTHLIKTRGQQATLRCSPISGHTSVYWYQQALGLGLQFLLWYDEGEERNRGNFPPRFSGRQFPNYSSELNVNALELEDSALYLCASSLAGGGIDTQYFGPGTRLTVL.

This clonotype occurred many times. In DNA, the CDR3 is TGCAGCGTGGGGGATCAGCCCCAGCATTTT. Residues: CSVGDQPQHF. The J gene is TRBJ1-5, the V gene TRBV29-1; D may be TRBD1 (5 bases). Germline assignment: CDR1 SQVTM and CDR2 ANQGSEA. V dropped 6 bases and J dropped 5 bases, with 5 bases sitting between them. This CDR3 spans 10 amino acids.

This clonotype came up many times. This chain connects TRBV18 to TRBJ1-5; D is uncertain. The CDR3 has 15 amino acids. Germline-derived CDR1 and CDR2 are KGHSH and LQKENI. Trimming removed 5 bases at V and 3 bases at J, with 14 bases between. CDR3: CASSTVRVSNQPQHF. CDR3 nucleotides: TGTGCCAGCTCAACAGTCCGGGTTTCCAATCAGCCCCAGCATTTT.

This clonotype was counted at least ten times. The chain combines TRBV6-5 with TRBJ1-1, with D possibly matching TRBD1 (5 bases). The CDR3 has 16 amino acids. Germline CDR1 is MNHEY and CDR2 is SVGAGI. Trimming took off 6 bases at V and 3 bases at J, with 20 bases between the two ends. CDR3 bases: TGTGCCAGCAGCTATCTACAGGTTCGCGGACACACTGAAGCTTTCTTT. Translated, it gives CASSYLQVRGHTEAFF.